This T cell receptor (beta chain) is drawn from a study of a mutant IDH1 vaccine in newly diagnosed glioma (dated by TCRdb to 2020 to 2023). For the wider study: Patients received eight vaccinations in weeks 1, 3, 5, 7, 11, 15, 19 and 23, corresponding to visits V03 through V10. For exploratory analyses, 25 treated patients had longitudinal TCRB deep sequencing done wherever samples were available. Before enrollment, most patients had been given radiochemotherapy with temozolomide as standard therapy, while the rest had received either radiotherapy alone or temozolomide alone. Vaccination was initiated 4-6 weeks after radiotherapy alone, or concurrently with temozolomide cycles in the chemotherapy-containing groups. Peripheral blood was drawn at six visits: V03 (baseline), V05, V07, V10, V12 and V13. Of the approximately 35 treated patients, approximately 62% were male and roughly 40% were female, and a mean age of approximately 40 years was recorded. What the work shows at the level of the full study, not this receptor alone: Changes in the top peripheral T cell clonotypes picked up by TCRB sequencing did not appear to be linked to pseudoprogression. PBMC samples for TCRB deep sequencing were selected based on availability. The authors stated that sample limitations prevented analyses of patient blood samples from being reproduced. Immune responses induced by the vaccine were seen in about 93% of patients across multiple MHC alleles.

Reading the label with the study, this specimen's time point is: week 5, during vaccination. Each vaccine dose was 300 ug of a 20-mer mutant IDH1 peptide in Montanide, given subcutaneously with topical imiquimod. All donors had newly diagnosed IDH1-mutant astrocytomas of WHO grade 3 or 4 that showed loss of nuclear ATRX. The samples were drawn from NOA16, a multicentre, single-arm, open-label phase I trial in Germany that tested a mutant IDH1 peptide vaccine in humans for the first time. Genomic DNA for TCRB sequencing was isolated from EDTA blood with the DNeasy Blood and Tissue Kit. This clone has only a few counts. This receptor's antigen is unknown. No base quality information exists; no much larger clone differs at one position. CDR1 and CDR2, looked up from the germline V gene (reference sequence), are GTSNPN and SVGIG. V ends up 3 bases short and J 2 bases short, with an unmatched junction base count of 3. Measured from the cysteine to the phenylalanine, the CDR3 is 14 residues long. Kept here is only the CDR3 DNA, which spans 42 bases and is read in frame from base 1.

The method behind the library was the immunoSEQ multiplex PCR assay. Following the manufacturer's protocol, the hsTCRB Kit was used to amplify rearranged TCR beta chain sequences. Sequencing of TCRB libraries was carried out on an Illumina MiSeq. The original methods were these. The kit vendor's proprietary platform handled demultiplexing, trimming and gene mapping. TCRdb provides this immuneACCESS table in a form limited to in-frame rearrangements. Some clones are lacking; in checked studies, under half of them reflect an unresolved V gene, and why the rest are absent is not known. V, J and clone size are those of that table, while D and trimming were read from the DNA. This sample has some 37,000 clones in its table, and around 82% of those were observed once. Jointly, the top ten make up around 5.5% of the sample.

The source of this sequence is a man aged 40-50 years with glioma. The chain was built from TRBV30 and TRBJ1-5; the central 8 bases match TRBD1. The specimen was PBMCs, collected from a glioma patient whose treatment included an IDH1 peptide vaccine. The DNA sequence is TGTGCCTGGAGCGACAGGGGTGGCAATCAGCCCCAGCATTTT. This encodes CAWSDRGGNQPQHF.